This T cell receptor (beta chain) came from a study of identifying expanded T cells in peripheral blood. The repertoire was sequenced with immunoSEQ multiplex PCR; TCRdb's copy has only in-frame clones and lacks some. The top ten clones hold over 15% of a sample with tens of thousands of clones, around 89% of them seen once. General study results and limits: Over about two and four weeks, about 15 and 19 clones changed, versus approximately 1.2 between replicates. Approximately two-week clone count variance significantly increased as total template count grew.

A word on this clone: Its antigen remains unknown.

Germline assignment: CDR1 LGHNA and CDR2 YSLEER. V gave up 0 bases and J gave up 1 base; unmatched junction bases: 1. The CDR3 loop spans 17 amino acids. The material sequenced was blood. The origin of this receptor is a person aged 18-70 years in good health. V is TRBV4-3 and J is TRBJ2-3, with 13 bases aligning to TRBD2. CDR3 in DNA: TGCGCCAGCAGCCAAGACGGACTAGCGGGGGGCACAGATACGCAGTATTTT. The encoded protein is CASSQDGLAGGTDTQYF.